Below are 30 T cell receptor beta chains sequenced from a single sample in a study of cytotoxic CD8 clonotypes in ibrutinib-treated CLL. Assay: immunoSEQ multiplex PCR; the TCRdb copy retains only in-frame clones and omits some. This repertoire shows some 300,000 clones, about 80% found once; its top ten account for about 6.7%. Here the sequenced sample was PBMCs, taken before ibrutinib treatment. The receptors were gathered from a human donor with chronic lymphocytic leukemia.

The chain recombines TRBV5-1 with TRBJ2-2; 9 bases line up with TRBD2. V lost 4 bases to trimming and J lost 6 bases; unmatched junction nucleotides: 7. This CDR3 has 15 residues. CDR1 is SGHRS and CDR2 is YFSETQ in the germline V gene. CDR3 DNA sequence: TGCGCCAGCAGCGCGGGACTAGCAGGGGCCGGGGAGCTGTTTTTT. This codes for CASSAGLAGAGELFF.

The chain combines TRBV4-1 with TRBJ2-1; 7 nucleotides line up with TRBD2. V shed 3 bases, J shed 3 bases, and the junction held 14 bases outside the gene matches. The CDR3 runs to 18 residues. Germline CDR1 is MGHRA and CDR2 is YSYEKL. The DNA for the CDR3 is TGCGCCAGCAGCCAGCTATTTCGTGGGAGGGCAATCTACAATGAGCAGTTCTTC. Translated, it gives CASSQLFRGRAIYNEQFF.

This chain joins TRBV7-3 and TRBJ2-3, with D tentatively TRBD1 (5 bases). Germline assignment: CDR1 SGHTA and CDR2 FQGTGA. The V end was cut by 4 bases, the J end by 4 bases, with 6 bases between. The CDR3 has 12 amino acids. The CDR3 protein is CASSSGSDTQYF. The CDR3 nucleotides read TGTGCCAGCAGCTCAGGGTCAGATACGCAGTATTTT.

The chain has TRBV18 and TRBJ2-7; 14 nucleotides line up with TRBD2. Trimming at V came to 3 bases and at J to 7 bases, leaving 5 bases not matched to a gene. This CDR3 spans 15 amino acids. Germline loops: CDR1 KGHSH, CDR2 LQKENI. The chain's CDR3 is CASSPGTSGSGEQYF. The CDR3 DNA is TGTGCCAGCTCACCGGGGACTAGCGGGAGCGGTGAGCAGTACTTC.

This clone was seen ten or more times. The V call is TRBV6-1, the J call TRBJ2-7; a weak D match, TRBD1 (6 bases). Between the trimmed V and J ends, which lost 3 bases and 0 bases, there was a span of 15 bases. This CDR3 region has 16 residues. Per germline, CDR1 MNHNS and CDR2 SASEGT. The CDR3 sequence is CASSDVSVTGSYEQYF. The CDR3, as DNA: TGTGCCAGCAGTGACGTTTCGGTGACAGGCTCCTACGAGCAGTACTTC.

The V call is TRBV9, the J call TRBJ2-7; 9 positions agree with TRBD1. V lost 4 bases, J lost 3 bases, and 8 bases stayed unmatched. The CDR3 runs to 15 residues. Per the germline V gene, CDR1 is SGDLS and CDR2 is YYNGEE. The CDR3 loop is CASSHKPGQGYEQYF. The CDR3 DNA reads TGTGCCAGCAGCCATAAACCGGGACAGGGCTACGAGCAGTACTTC.

The V gene is TRBV9, the J gene TRBJ2-3; TRBD2 agrees at 8 bases. The junction had 11 bases not matched to a gene; V was cut back by 2 bases and J by 0 bases. Germline CDR1 SGDLS, CDR2 YYNGEE. The CDR3 length is 18 residues. CDR3: CASSVGPILAASTDTQYF. The CDR3, as DNA: TGTGCCAGCAGCGTCGGCCCCATACTAGCGGCTAGCACAGATACGCAGTATTTT.

This clone was observed a handful of times. The CDR3 nucleotides are TGTGCCAGCAGGGATAGTTTGGTCGAGCAGTACTTC. Amino acids: CASRDSLVEQYF. V is TRBV2 and J is TRBJ2-7; D uncertain. CDR3 size: 12 residues. V lost 6 bases and J lost 6, with 12 bases in between. The germline CDR1 and CDR2 sequences are SNHLY and FYNNEI.

The chain combines TRBV6-1 with TRBJ1-5, with TRBD1 as a possible D gene (6 bases). Trimming removed 4 bases at V and 7 bases at J, with 11 bases between. The CDR3 has 13 residues. Germline loops: CDR1 MNHNS, CDR2 SASEGT. Here the CDR3 reads CASSGHRVQPQHF. In nucleotides, the CDR3 is TGTGCCAGCAGTGGTCACAGGGTCCAGCCCCAGCATTTT.

The chain combines TRBV27 with TRBJ2-7; the D is unclear. The CDR3 consists of 15 residues. Germline CDR1 reads MNHEY; CDR2 reads SMNVEV (reference sequence). Trimming took 6 bases from V and 0 from J, leaving 15 bases between them. The CDR3 loop is CASSLNGPVSYEQYF. The CDR3 DNA follows: TGTGCCAGCAGCCTTAACGGGCCAGTCTCCTACGAGCAGTACTTC.

The chain uses TRBV2 and TRBJ2-5; D uncertain. The V and J ends lost 1 base and 5 bases respectively, with 8 bases between them. Germline lookup yields CDR1 SNHLY and CDR2 FYNNEI. There are 13 residues in the CDR3. CDR3 bases: TGTGCCAGCAGTGAAGTGGGTGGGGAGACCCAGTACTTC. Its translation is CASSEVGGETQYF.

V gene TRBV7-6 combines with J gene TRBJ2-2; D is unresolved. From germline, CDR1 is SGHVS and CDR2 FNYEAQ. The length of the CDR3 is 16 residues. V was clipped by 3 bases and J by 0 bases, with 11 bases between them. The CDR3 region is CASSLVPTTNTGELFF. The CDR3 nucleotides are TGTGCCAGCAGCTTGGTCCCCACTACGAACACCGGGGAGCTGTTTTTT.

This clone was seen a handful of times. This specimen includes other DNA sequences encoding the same CDR3. V usage is TRBV7-9 and J usage is TRBJ2-7; D is ambiguous. The CDR3 has 14 residues. Trimming removed 0 bases from V and 4 bases from J, with 10 bases in between. The germline V gene has CDR1 SEHNR and CDR2 FQNEAQ (reference sequence). The CDR3: CASSLAGQRYEQYF. The CDR3 DNA sequence: TGTGCCAGCAGCTTAGCTGGCCAGAGGTACGAGCAGTACTTC.

The chain couples TRBV11-1 to TRBJ2-1; the D gene could be TRBD1 or TRBD2 (6 bases each). CDR1 and CDR2 from the germline V gene are SGHAT and FQDESV (reference sequence). The CDR3 contains 18 residues. Deletions cut 8 bases from V and 6 bases from J, with 29 bases between. The CDR3 DNA reads TGTGCCAGCTTTCCATACGGATCGGAGGGGGAATTCGGCAATGAGCAGTTCTTC. Its protein is CASFPYGSEGEFGNEQFF.

The chain carries TRBV18 and TRBJ2-5; D unresolved. Per germline, CDR1 KGHSH and CDR2 LQKENI. CDR3 length equals 14 residues. V shed 3 bases and J shed 5 bases, with 13 bases lying between them. CDR3 nucleotide sequence: TGTGCCAGCTCACCTAACCCTAGTCGGGAGACCCAGTACTTC. Amino acids: CASSPNPSRETQYF.

J is TRBJ2-7 and V is TRBV6-5; 7 bases are shared with TRBD2. The V gene's germline CDR1 is MNHEY and CDR2 SVGAGI. There are 16 residues in the CDR3. The junction had 8 bases not matched to a gene; V was cut back by 2 bases and J by 1 base. The CDR3 DNA follows: TGTGCCAGCAGTTACCCGAGCGGGGCGACATCCTACGAGCAGTACTTC. This sequence encodes CASSYPSGATSYEQYF.

The chain combines TRBV18 with TRBJ2-3, with TRBD1 matching 9 bases. From germline, CDR1 is KGHSH and CDR2 LQKENI. CDR3 length: 15 amino acids. The V gene end was trimmed by 3 bases and the J gene end by 3 bases; junction bases not matched to a gene: 4. The CDR3 region has the DNA TGTGCCAGCTCACCGGGGACAGGGTGGACAGATACGCAGTATTTT. Translated: CASSPGTGWTDTQYF.

The gene calls are TRBV19 and TRBJ1-5; 9 positions match TRBD1. The germline gives CDR1 LNHDA, CDR2 SQIVND (reference sequence). V was clipped by 3 bases and J by 7 bases; unmatched bases: 16. CDR3 size: 18 residues. CDR3 bases: TGTGCCAGTAGTATCGACACGGGGACCCACAGGGGGCCCCAGCCCCAGCATTTT. It translates to CASSIDTGTHRGPQPQHF.

The gene calls are TRBV25-1 and TRBJ2-1; no firm D call. CDR1 is MGHDK and CDR2 is SYGVNS in the germline V gene. The CDR3 has 13 residues. V was pared by 5 bases and J by 0 bases, with 5 bases between. The CDR3 DNA sequence: TGTGCCAGCAGTTCCCCCTCCTACAATGAGCAGTTCTTC. Residues: CASSSPSYNEQFF. The full variable domain, with the rest looked up from reference TRBV25-1 and TRBJ2-1, is EADIYQTPRYLVIGTGKKITLECSQTMGHDKMYWYQQDPGMELHLIHYSYGVNSTEKGDLSSESTVSRIRTEHFPLTLESARPSHTSQYLCASSSPSYNEQFFGPGTRLTVL.

A single count supports this clone. The chain employs TRBV27 and TRBJ2-5; tentatively, D is TRBD2 (6 bases). Germline V gene data show CDR1 as MNHEY and CDR2 as SMNVEV (reference sequence). The CDR3 sequence is 12 residues long. V lost 5 bases and J lost 7, with 11 bases in between. CDR3 sequence reads: CASSRGSGTQYF. CDR3 in DNA: TGTGCCAGCAGTCGAGGTAGCGGGACCCAGTACTTC.

In this sample, this clone turned up a few times. CDR3 coding DNA: TGTGCCAGCAGCCCAGGCTACAGCAACTATGGCTACACCTTC. It encodes CASSPGYSNYGYTF. V is TRBV7-2 and J is TRBJ1-2, with D unclear. The CDR3 loop spans 14 amino acids. Germline V lookup: CDR1 SGHTA, CDR2 FQGNSA. V was clipped by 5 bases and J by 2 bases, with 12 bases between them.

This chain links TRBV6-6 with TRBJ2-7; D is possibly TRBD1 (6 bases). Trimming removed 6 bases at V and 5 bases at J, with 17 bases between. The germline V gene has CDR1 MNHNY and CDR2 SVGAGI (reference sequence). The CDR3 consists of 14 residues. The CDR3 loop is CASSLLGGENEQYF. The CDR3 nucleotides read TGTGCCAGCAGCTTATTAGGGGGAGAGAACGAGCAGTACTTC.

The chain carries TRBV7-2 and TRBJ2-7, with D maybe TRBD1 (8 bases). Trimming shortened V by 5 bases and J by 2 bases, and 13 bases separated the two germline ends. The CDR3 contains 14 residues. The germline gives CDR1 SGHTA, CDR2 FQGNSA. The CDR3 sequence: CASSQAGQAYEQYF. CDR3 in DNA: TGTGCCAGCAGCCAAGCGGGACAGGCCTACGAGCAGTACTTC.

The chain employs TRBV18 and TRBJ2-1; 13 positions agree with TRBD2. The germline gives CDR1 KGHSH, CDR2 LQKENI. The junction had 17 bases not matched to a gene; V was cut back by 3 bases and J by 0 bases. The CDR3 runs 22 residues. CDR3 in DNA: TGTGCCAGCTCACCGCTTCGGGACACCCGACTAGCGGGAGGAAGCTCCTACAATGAGCAGTTCTTC. Translated: CASSPLRDTRLAGGSSYNEQFF.

This clone occurred a few times. The genes are TRBV29-1 and TRBJ2-5; D is unclear. There are 13 residues in the CDR3. Trimming left V 5 bases short and J 2 bases short, with 12 bases between. Germline V gene data show CDR1 as SQVTM and CDR2 as ANQGSEA. The CDR3: CSVHRGVQETQYF. The CDR3 nucleotides are TGCAGCGTTCATCGAGGAGTTCAAGAGACCCAGTACTTC.

The chain joins TRBV11-2 to TRBJ2-7; D ambiguous. CDR3 length: 18 residues. The germline V gene encodes CDR1 SGHAT and CDR2 FQNNGV. V lost 2 bases to trimming and J lost 4 bases, with 24 bases between them. The CDR3 DNA reads as TGTGCCAGCAGCTTACCTTCGGCTGTTATGGGTTATGCGTACGAGCAGTACTTC. This sequence encodes CASSLPSAVMGYAYEQYF. Full variable domain (rest looked up from reference TRBV11-2 and TRBJ2-7): EAGVAQSPRYKIIEKRQSVAFWCNPISGHATLYWYQQILGQGPKLLIQFQNNGVVDDSQLPKDRFSAERLKGVDSTLKIQPAKLEDSAVYLCASSLPSAVMGYAYEQYFGPGTRLTVT.

The chain uses TRBV30 and TRBJ2-1, with 7 bases lining up with TRBD2. This CDR3 is built from 21 residues. Germline V lookup: CDR1 GTSNPN, CDR2 SVGIG (reference sequence). The V gene end was trimmed by 0 bases and the J gene end by 0 bases; junction bases not matched to a gene: 20. The CDR3 sequence is CAWSVRWDGGSGWSSYNEQFF. The CDR3 region has the DNA TGTGCCTGGAGTGTACGATGGGATGGTGGTAGCGGGTGGAGCTCCTACAATGAGCAGTTCTTC.

V is TRBV9 and J is TRBJ2-3; no clear D gene. The germline V gene encodes CDR1 SGDLS and CDR2 YYNGEE. V was cut by 3 bases and J by 2 bases, with 13 bases left in between. The CDR3 extends over 15 amino acids. CDR3 nucleotides: TGTGCCAGCAGCGGGAGCCACCCCTCCACAGATACGCAGTATTTT. Translated, it gives CASSGSHPSTDTQYF.

The chain links TRBV6-5 to TRBJ2-7, with 8 positions matching TRBD1. This CDR3 has 14 residues. The germline V gene has CDR1 MNHEY and CDR2 SVGAGI. V lost 7 bases, J lost 0 bases, and 5 bases stayed unmatched. The CDR3 region is CASKKGTGSYEQYF. The CDR3 region has the DNA TGTGCCAGCAAAAAGGGGACAGGCTCCTACGAGCAGTACTTC.

This clone was picked up a small number of times. The chain has TRBV7-2 and TRBJ1-2; TRBD1 matches at 12 bases. Germline loops: CDR1 SGHTA, CDR2 FQGNSA. This CDR3 is 18 amino acids long. V dropped 4 bases and J dropped 1; count of bases not matched to a gene: 10. CDR3 in amino acids: CASSSSPGQGAVNYGYTF. Written as DNA, the CDR3 is TGTGCCAGCAGCTCGTCCCCGGGACAGGGGGCTGTTAACTATGGCTACACCTTC.